This TCR beta chain was identified in a study of cytotoxic CD8 clonotypes in ibrutinib-treated CLL. Overall study: Patient counts were ten to eleven relapsed/refractory, more than 14 treatment-naive and 17 IGHV unmutated.

To note about this clone: As yet, its antigen is unknown.

Deep sequencing aimed at 1 in 200,000 to 1 in 1 million T cells' resolution. Clones were read by immunoSEQ multiplex PCR, and TCRdb kept only the in-frame ones, dropping some. Seen here are around 310,000 clones, around four fifths observed once, and the top ten hold over 6.5%. Germline V CDR1 and CDR2: MDHEN, SYDVKM. The CDR3 is 15 amino acids. V lost 7 bases and J lost 1, with 16 bases in between. Study-level findings and limits: Exceeding age-matched healthy donors, baseline clonality also tracked the counts of circulating CD8+ T cells. Clonality increased with ibrutinib response but returned toward baseline at progression.

The rearrangement joins TRBV28 to TRBJ1-2, with D maybe TRBD1 (5 bases). Sequencing was performed on PBMCs, taken before ibrutinib treatment. This TCR was sampled from a human donor with chronic lymphocytic leukemia. The CDR3 sequence is CASTLPSTVNYGYTF. The CDR3 DNA follows: TGTGCCAGCACCCTCCCCTCGACAGTTAACTATGGCTACACCTTC.